Listed below are T cell receptor beta chains from one sample, sequenced in a study of T-cell reconstitution after alpha-beta-depleted transplantation in children. MiXCR was run by TCRdb on the PCR reads, yielding one entry per CDR3 protein. This sample carries around 960,000 distinct CDR3 sequences, about 29% of them seen once, and the ten largest clones take about 28%. The sample in question was PBMCs, mostly from graft donor cells, obtained 360 days after TCRalphabeta/CD19-depleted stem cell transplant. The source is a boy in the first two years of life who had a stem cell transplant for SCID, so the T cells may come from the graft donor. Each CDR3 is given with its conserved first and last residue. D genes are given only for firm matches. Size values are once, few and many counts, or a class for expanded clones, and some rows have none.

-	TRBV6-5	TRBJ2-1	TRBD2	TGTGCCAGCAGTTACTCGAGTTCAGCGGGGGGCCCTTTTTTCGATGAGCAGTTCTTC	CASSYSSSAGGPFFDEQFF
-	TRBV12-3/TRBV12-4	TRBJ1-4	-	TGTGCCAGCAGTTTTGTGAATAATGAAAAACTGTTTTTT	CASSFVNNEKLFF
-	TRBV12-3/TRBV12-4	TRBJ2-2	-	TGTGCCAGCAGATTCCAATACAGGGCCGGGGAGCTGTTTTTT	CASRFQYRAGELFF
-	TRBV4-2	TRBJ2-3	TRBD2	TGTGCCAGCAGCCCCGGGACTAGCGGGGGGCTCACAGATACGCAGTATTTT	CASSPGTSGGLTDTQYF
-	TRBV12-3/TRBV12-4	TRBJ2-2	-	TGTGCCAGCAGTTTAGGGTTCCTGAACACCGGGGAGCTGTTTTTT	CASSLGFLNTGELFF
few	TRBV20-1	TRBJ2-5	-	TGCAGTGCTAGAGTTCCCTCCGTCGAAGGGCAAGAGACCCAGTACTTC	CSARVPSVEGQETQYF
few	TRBV20-1	TRBJ1-1	-	TGCAGTGCTAGAGGGTGGAATGGCAGAAACACTGAACCTTTCTTT	CSARGWNGRNTEPFF
-	TRBV6-1	TRBJ1-4	TRBD1	TGTGCCAGAAGACAGGGGCTTAGGGATGAAAAACTGTTTTTT	CARRQGLRDEKLFF
-	TRBV7-9	TRBJ1-3	TRBD1	TGTGCCAGCAGCCCAGGGGACAGGAGTTTCGAAAACACCATATATTTT	CASSPGDRSFENTIYF
few	TRBV2	TRBJ2-3	-	TGTGCCAGCAGTTTGAGGGAAAACGATACGCAGTATTTT	CASSLRENDTQYF
-	TRBV10-3	TRBJ2-2	-	TGTGCCATCAGCGCTACAGGGCCGCGGGACACCGGGGAGCTGTTTTTT	CAISATGPRDTGELFF
few	TRBV7-2	TRBJ2-5	-	TGTGCCAGCAGCTTTCCTCCGACTAGGCCGAAAGAGACCCAGTACTTC	CASSFPPTRPKETQYF
-	TRBV2	TRBJ2-1	TRBD2	TGTGCCAGCAGTGTTTTAGCGGGAATATACAATGAGCAGTTCTTC	CASSVLAGIYNEQFF
-	TRBV6-2/TRBV6-3	TRBJ2-7	TRBD1	TGTGCCAGCAGTTCTCTGGGAACGTACAGGGGTACCATCTACGAGCAGTACTTC	CASSSLGTYRGTIYEQYF
-	TRBV5-1	TRBJ2-1	-	TGCGCCAGCAGCTCGGACGGATATGACTACAATGAGCAGTTCTTC	CASSSDGYDYNEQFF
few	TRBV5-4	TRBJ2-7	-	TGTGCCAGCAGCCTAACACTTAGCGCCGACGAGCAGTACTTC	CASSLTLSADEQYF
few	TRBV4-2	TRBJ2-5	TRBD2	TGTGCCAGCAGCCGAACTATTACGGCGGGGGGCTTCGGAGAGACCCAGTACTTC	CASSRTITAGGFGETQYF
few	TRBV28	TRBJ2-1	TRBD2	TGTGCCAGCAGTTTTTTACTAGCGGGGGTGAACTACAATGAGCAGTTCTTC	CASSFLLAGVNYNEQFF
-	TRBV9	TRBJ2-3	TRBD2	TGTGCCAGCAGCCCCGCCCCAGCGGGGGGCACAGATACGCAGTATTTT	CASSPAPAGGTDTQYF
few	TRBV20-1	TRBJ2-1	-	TGCAGTGCTAGACCTGAAAGGGGGTGGGCCTACAATGAGCAGTTCTTC	CSARPERGWAYNEQFF
-	TRBV20-1	TRBJ1-6	-	TGCAGTGCTGGACGGACAGTCAATTCACCCCTCCACTTT	CSAGRTVNSPLHF
few	TRBV20-1	TRBJ2-4	-	TGCAGTGCTAGAGGGCGGGTCGGGCTTCGGGCCAAAAACATTCAGTACTTC	CSARGRVGLRAKNIQYF
-	TRBV6-1	TRBJ1-1	-	TGTGCCAGCAGTAAAGGGCTTGGGGGGAGCACTGAAGCTTTCTTT	CASSKGLGGSTEAFF
-	TRBV5-1	TRBJ1-6	TRBD1	TGCGCCAGCAGCTTCGGGGACAGGGCTGCTTCACCCCTCCACTTT	CASSFGDRAASPLHF
-	TRBV6-1	TRBJ2-2	TRBD1	TGTGCCAGCAGGACAGGGACGAACACCGGGGAGCTGTTTTTT	CASRTGTNTGELFF
few	TRBV6-5	TRBJ1-2	-	TGTGCCAGCAGTTACGATCGGGTCAGCAAAAATGGCTACACCTTC	CASSYDRVSKNGYTF
-	TRBV24-1	TRBJ2-1	TRBD1	TGTGCCACCAGTGATACCGGGACAGGAATAAGGAATGAGCAGTTCTTC	CATSDTGTGIRNEQFF